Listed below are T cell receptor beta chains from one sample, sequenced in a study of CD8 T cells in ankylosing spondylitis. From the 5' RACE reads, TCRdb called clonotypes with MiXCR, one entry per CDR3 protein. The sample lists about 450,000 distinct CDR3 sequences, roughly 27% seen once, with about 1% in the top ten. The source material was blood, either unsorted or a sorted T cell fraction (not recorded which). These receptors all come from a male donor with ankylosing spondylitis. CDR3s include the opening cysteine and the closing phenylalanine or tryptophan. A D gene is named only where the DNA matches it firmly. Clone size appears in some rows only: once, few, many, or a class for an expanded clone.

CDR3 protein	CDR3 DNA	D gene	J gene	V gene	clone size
CATSPDRGMIGEQFF	TGCGCCACCTCCCCCGACAGGGGCATGATAGGGGAGCAGTTCTTC	TRBD1	TRBJ2-1	TRBV5-1	many
CAISEDQGANYGYTF	TGTGCCATCAGTGAAGATCAGGGGGCAAACTATGGCTACACCTTC	TRBD1	TRBJ1-2	TRBV10-3	few
CASSLTGLNNNEQFF	TGCGCCAGCAGCTTGACAGGGCTGAATAACAATGAGCAGTTCTTC	-	TRBJ2-1	TRBV5-1	few
CASSHINLGGELFF	TGTGCCAGCAGCCATATTAACCTGGGCGGGGAGCTGTTTTTT	-	TRBJ2-2	TRBV7-8	few
CASSQRGDGYTF	TGTGCCAGCAGCCAACGAGGGGACGGCTACACCTTC	-	TRBJ1-2	TRBV9	few
CASSPYGVKQFF	TGTGCCAGCAGCCCCTATGGGGTTAAGCAGTTCTTC	-	TRBJ2-1	TRBV11-2	-
CASSYVAGHYNEQFF	TGTGCCAGCAGTTACGTAGCGGGGCATTACAATGAGCAGTTCTTC	TRBD2	TRBJ2-1	TRBV6-2/TRBV6-3	-
CASSAGSVNTEAFF	TGTGCCAGCAGCGCGGGATCCGTGAACACTGAAGCTTTCTTT	-	TRBJ1-1	TRBV11-3	-
CSASGRGGDYGYTF	TGCAGTGCTAGCGGTAGGGGTGGGGACTATGGCTACACCTTC	-	TRBJ1-2	TRBV20-1	few
CASSQQGGAEAFF	TGTGCCAGCAGCCAACAAGGAGGGGCTGAAGCTTTCTTT	-	TRBJ1-1	TRBV3-1	-
CASSSGTGDHGYTF	TGTGCCAGCAGTTCCGGGACAGGGGACCATGGCTACACCTTC	TRBD1	TRBJ1-2	TRBV12-3/TRBV12-4	many
CSVLTGSWTEAFF	TGCAGCGTTTTAACAGGGAGTTGGACTGAAGCTTTCTTT	-	TRBJ1-1	TRBV29-1	many
CASSYLAKNIQYF	TGTGCCAGCAGCTATCTAGCCAAAAACATTCAGTACTTC	-	TRBJ2-4	TRBV11-2	-
CASSPAGHPADTQYF	TGTGCCAGCAGCCCAGCGGGACACCCCGCAGATACGCAGTATTTT	-	TRBJ2-3	TRBV7-2	-
CSATIGGTDTQYF	TGCAGTGCTACAATCGGGGGCACAGATACGCAGTATTTT	-	TRBJ2-3	TRBV20-1	-
CSVAGRQGHYNEQFF	TGCAGCGTCGCCGGGCGACAGGGGCACTACAATGAGCAGTTCTTC	TRBD1	TRBJ2-1	TRBV29-1	-
CASSPPHAIPNYGYTF	TGTGCCAGCAGTCCCCCCCATGCGATTCCTAACTATGGCTACACCTTC	-	TRBJ1-2	TRBV12-3/TRBV12-4	-
CASSWGEYNEQFF	TGCGCCAGCAGCTGGGGGGAATACAATGAGCAGTTCTTC	-	TRBJ2-1	TRBV5-1	few
CSAVGTSGTGQFF	TGCAGTGCCGTCGGGACTAGCGGAACTGGGCAGTTCTTC	TRBD2	TRBJ2-1	TRBV20-1	-
CASSPNLGANTGELFF	TGTGCCAGCTCACCCAATCTAGGGGCGAACACCGGGGAGCTGTTTTTT	-	TRBJ2-2	TRBV18	-
CSATDWREFF	TGCAGTGCCACGGACTGGCGAGAGTTCTTC	-	TRBJ2-1	TRBV20-1	-
CASSLTTGTLETQYF	TGCGCCAGCAGCTTGACAACCGGGACGCTAGAGACCCAGTACTTC	-	TRBJ2-5	TRBV5-1	once
CSVEGETFRDDTQYF	TGCAGCGTTGAAGGGGAGACGTTCCGAGACGATACGCAGTATTTT	-	TRBJ2-3	TRBV29-1	many
CSARGGLAGADTQYF	TGCAGTGCTAGAGGGGGACTAGCGGGGGCAGATACGCAGTATTTT	TRBD2	TRBJ2-3	TRBV20-1	-
CSASSLAGGSYNEQFF	TGCAGTGCTAGTAGTCTAGCGGGAGGTTCCTACAATGAGCAGTTCTTC	TRBD2	TRBJ2-1	TRBV20-1	few
CASSLVLAGEFTGELFF	TGTGCCAGCAGCTTAGTGTTAGCGGGAGAGTTCACCGGGGAGCTGTTTTTT	TRBD2	TRBJ2-2	TRBV11-3	few
CASSSDRGPQHF	TGCGCCAGCAGCTCTGACAGAGGGCCCCAGCATTTT	-	TRBJ1-5	TRBV5-1	-
CASSPVGGPGTQYF	TGTGCCAGCAGCCCGGTGGGGGGTCCCGGGACCCAGTACTTC	-	TRBJ2-5	TRBV7-9	-
CSAFGNEQFF	TGCAGTGCCTTTGGGAATGAGCAGTTCTTC	-	TRBJ2-1	TRBV20-1	-
CASSTPSSTGNTEAFF	TGTGCCAGCAGCACCCCGAGCAGTACAGGGAACACTGAAGCTTTCTTT	-	TRBJ1-1	TRBV2	few
CASTTLGTGELFF	TGTGCCAGCACCACCCTAGGTACCGGGGAGCTGTTTTTT	-	TRBJ2-2	TRBV12-3/TRBV12-4	-
CASSEAHIRNYGYTF	TGTGCCAGCAGTGAAGCGCATATTCGAAACTATGGCTACACCTTC	-	TRBJ1-2	TRBV6-1	-
CASSLAFGTGAHNEQFF	TGCGCCAGCAGCTTGGCGTTTGGGACAGGGGCGCACAATGAGCAGTTCTTC	TRBD1	TRBJ2-1	TRBV5-1	-
CSANRRQGAAGELFF	TGCAGTGCAAACCGTAGGCAGGGGGCTGCCGGGGAGCTGTTTTTT	TRBD1	TRBJ2-2	TRBV20-1	-
CASSKGQIADTQYF	TGCGCCAGCAGCAAGGGACAGATTGCAGATACGCAGTATTTT	TRBD1	TRBJ2-3	TRBV5-1	-
CASSPLGDNEQFF	TGCGCCAGCAGCCCCCTTGGGGACAATGAGCAGTTCTTC	-	TRBJ2-1	TRBV5-1	-
CSASLDGDQPQHF	TGCAGTGCTAGCCTAGACGGGGATCAGCCCCAGCATTTT	-	TRBJ1-5	TRBV20-1	-
CASSWGQGTTEAFF	TGTGCCAGCAGTTGGGGACAGGGCACCACTGAAGCTTTCTTT	TRBD1	TRBJ1-1	TRBV12-3/TRBV12-4	-
CASSYVGMGFGYNEQFF	TGTGCCAGCTCGTACGTCGGAATGGGCTTCGGGTACAATGAGCAGTTCTTC	-	TRBJ2-1	TRBV18	-
CASSQDMTRGGETQYF	TGTGCCAGCAGCCAAGATATGACTCGCGGAGGCGAGACCCAGTACTTC	-	TRBJ2-5	TRBV3-1	-
CASSSSTGLAKNIQYF	TGTGCCAGCAGTTCGAGTACAGGGTTAGCCAAAAACATTCAGTACTTC	-	TRBJ2-4	TRBV28	-
CASSIAGNNQPQHF	TGTGCCAGTAGTATCGCAGGGAACAATCAGCCCCAGCATTTT	-	TRBJ1-5	TRBV19	-
CASSHLEGEGANTEAFF	TGCGCCAGCAGCCATTTGGAGGGAGAGGGAGCGAACACTGAAGCTTTCTTT	-	TRBJ1-1	TRBV5-1	-
CSAGQGGGQPQHF	TGCAGCGCAGGACAGGGGGGAGGTCAGCCCCAGCATTTT	TRBD1	TRBJ1-5	TRBV29-1	many